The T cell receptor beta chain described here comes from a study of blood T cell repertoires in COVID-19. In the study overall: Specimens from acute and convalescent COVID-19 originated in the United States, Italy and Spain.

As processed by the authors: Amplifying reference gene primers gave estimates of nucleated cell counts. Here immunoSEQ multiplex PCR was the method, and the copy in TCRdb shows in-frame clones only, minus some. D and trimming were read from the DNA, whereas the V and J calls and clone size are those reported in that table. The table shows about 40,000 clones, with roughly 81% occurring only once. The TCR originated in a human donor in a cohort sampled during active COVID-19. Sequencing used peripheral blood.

The CDR3 DNA is TGTGCCAGCAGCAGGACTCTCCAAGAGACCCAGTACTTC. It translates to CASSRTLQETQYF. This chain links TRBV7-7 with TRBJ2-5, with D tentatively TRBD2 (5 bases). Germline V gene data show CDR1 as SSHAT and CDR2 as FNYEAQ (reference sequence). The CDR3 totals 13 residues. V was pared by 5 bases and J by 1 base, with 8 bases between.